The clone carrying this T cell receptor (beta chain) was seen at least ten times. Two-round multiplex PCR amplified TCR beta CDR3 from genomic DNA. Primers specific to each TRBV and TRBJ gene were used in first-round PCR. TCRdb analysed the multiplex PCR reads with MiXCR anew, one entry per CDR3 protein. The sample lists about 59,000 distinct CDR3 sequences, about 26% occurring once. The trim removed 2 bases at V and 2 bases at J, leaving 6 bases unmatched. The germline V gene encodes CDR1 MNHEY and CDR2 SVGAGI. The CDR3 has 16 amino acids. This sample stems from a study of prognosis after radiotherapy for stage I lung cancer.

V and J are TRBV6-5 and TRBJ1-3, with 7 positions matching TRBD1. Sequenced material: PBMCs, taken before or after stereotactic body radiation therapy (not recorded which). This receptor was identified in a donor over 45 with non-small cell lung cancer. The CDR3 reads CASSYAWTGTGNTIYF. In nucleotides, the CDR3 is TGTGCCAGCAGTTACGCCTGGACAGGCACTGGAAACACCATATATTTT.